What follows are 2 T cell receptor beta chains derived from one specimen sequenced in a study of control samples from healthy donors and cancer patients. Generated by immunoSEQ multiplex PCR, the TCRdb table keeps only in-frame clones and is missing some. The data contain around 72,000 clones, about 80% of them singletons. Sequencing was performed on blood. These receptors came from a man in his forties or fifties in good health.

This chain joins TRBV20-1 and TRBJ2-1; D is unresolved. This CDR3 is 11 amino acids long. Germline CDR1 reads DFQATT; CDR2 reads SNEGSKA (reference sequence). V lost 6 bases, J lost 7 bases, and 10 bases lay in between. DNA for the CDR3: TGCAGTGCCAGCCACGGGAATGAGCAGTTCTTC. Its translation is CSASHGNEQFF.

The chain employs TRBV14 and TRBJ2-1; 9 nucleotides match TRBD2. The CDR3 sequence is 17 residues long. The germline CDR1 and CDR2 sequences are SGHDN and FVKESK. Trimming cost V 4 bases and J 0 bases; bases outside gene matches: 7. Written as DNA, the CDR3 is TGTGCCAGCAGCCTCTGGACTAGCGCCAACTCCTACAATGAGCAGTTCTTC. Amino acid sequence: CASSLWTSANSYNEQFF.